The 3 T cell receptor beta chains given below trace back to one sample, sequenced in a study of Graves' ophthalmopathy and Graves' hyperthyroidism. Investigators amplified TCR beta CDR3 regions from RNA transcripts. The library came from an HTBI-primed first-round RT-PCR and a second-round multiplex PCR. TCRdb reprocessed the multiplex PCR reads via MiXCR and lists one record per CDR3 protein. The sample yields about 340,000 distinct CDR3 sequences, roughly 17% seen once. The sequenced material came from peripheral blood. The source of these receptors is an adult man with Graves' ophthalmopathy.

This clonotype showed up many times. One end of the junction does not line up with germline, which may come from a read error. The V and J genes are TRBV12-3 or TRBV12-4 and TRBJ2-7; D could derive from TRBD1 or TRBD2 (5 bases each). CDR3 length: 12 amino acids. The CDR3 nucleotides read TGTGCCAGCAATTTATTGAGGGGCGAGCAGTACTTC. Translating it yields CASNLLRGEQYF.

CDR3 coding DNA: TGTGCCAGCAGTCCGGGACAGGGTTGGACCACTGAAGCTTTCTTT. Amino acids: CASSPGQGWTTEAFF. This sequence joins TRBV6-5 and TRBJ1-1; the match to TRBD1 covers 9 bases. The CDR3 is 15 amino acids. After removal of 5 bases from V and 4 bases from J, the junction contained 8 bases not matched to a gene. From germline, CDR1 is MNHEY and CDR2 SVGAGI.

This clonotype was recorded many times. J is TRBJ1-2 and V is TRBV6-1, with TRBD1 matching over 7 bases. The V and J ends lost 5 bases and 4 bases, in that order; junction bases with no gene match: 7. Germline CDR1 is MNHNS and CDR2 is SASEGT. The CDR3 sequence is 14 residues long. The CDR3, as DNA: TGTGCCAGCAGTCAACTAGACAGGGTCTATGGCTACACCTTC. Amino acids: CASSQLDRVYGYTF.